These T cell receptor beta chains were read from a single sample in a study of shared clonotypes between healthy human individuals. The method was immunoSEQ multiplex PCR; TCRdb's version includes in-frame clones alone and lacks a portion of them. The sample carries some 470,000 clones, 76% recorded once. Sequenced material: PBMCs. These receptors all come from a woman aged 40 to 50 in good health. Some clones in this sample may be carry-over from other donors' samples. Both conserved end residues are trimmed from each CDR3.

v_gene: TRBV7-2; j_gene: TRBJ1-5; CDR3aa: ASSPGVLQPQH
v_gene: TRBV5-5; j_gene: TRBJ2-1; CDR3aa: ASSFGTSGRTGEQF
v_gene: TRBV30; j_gene: TRBJ1-1; CDR3aa: AWSQGQGFLNTEAF
v_gene: TRBV5-1; j_gene: TRBJ1-5; CDR3aa: ASSPGHTNQPQH
v_gene: TRBV2; j_gene: -; CDR3aa: ASRTSEQY
v_gene: TRBV6-5; j_gene: TRBJ1-4; CDR3aa: ASRKTGINEKLF
v_gene: TRBV2; j_gene: TRBJ2-7; CDR3aa: ASISGSPLISYEQY
v_gene: TRBV9; j_gene: TRBJ2-1; CDR3aa: ASSARWRTGGRNEQF
v_gene: TRBV9; j_gene: TRBJ2-1; CDR3aa: ASSPRDIGRDEQF
v_gene: TRBV28; j_gene: TRBJ2-1; CDR3aa: ASSWRGLYVDEQF
v_gene: TRBV18; j_gene: TRBJ2-4; CDR3aa: ASSPPGASAKNIQY
v_gene: TRBV7-2; j_gene: TRBJ2-1; CDR3aa: ASSAGTGRNNEQF
v_gene: TRBV5-1; j_gene: TRBJ2-1; CDR3aa: ASSLAGGEVDEQF
v_gene: TRBV5-1; j_gene: TRBJ2-3; CDR3aa: ASSNSGRGDTQY
v_gene: TRBV7-9; j_gene: TRBJ2-2; CDR3aa: ASSHGTGSNTGELF
v_gene: TRBV5-1; j_gene: TRBJ2-5; CDR3aa: ASSSSGEAETQY
v_gene: TRBV18; j_gene: TRBJ1-1; CDR3aa: ASSARQGMNTEAF
v_gene: TRBV7-2; j_gene: TRBJ2-3; CDR3aa: ASSFWTSGSTDTQY
v_gene: TRBV30; j_gene: TRBJ2-3; CDR3aa: AWSHGAGTDTQY
v_gene: TRBV28; j_gene: TRBJ1-2; CDR3aa: ASRSGQGESGYT
v_gene: TRBV28; j_gene: TRBJ1-3; CDR3aa: ASSSPGSIY
v_gene: TRBV7-9; j_gene: TRBJ2-5; CDR3aa: ASSTTSGRMETQY
v_gene: TRBV30; j_gene: TRBJ1-2; CDR3aa: AWSVGPTGYT
v_gene: TRBV28; j_gene: TRBJ1-5; CDR3aa: ASRGTGYYQPQH
v_gene: TRBV10-3; j_gene: TRBJ2-7; CDR3aa: AISRGGPLGEQY
v_gene: TRBV29-1; j_gene: TRBJ1-1; CDR3aa: SVEVTGKQGGMTKAF
v_gene: TRBV21-1; j_gene: TRBJ2-7; CDR3aa: ASSKGVGGYEQY
v_gene: TRBV6-4; j_gene: TRBJ2-2; CDR3aa: ASSDEAGGTTGELF
v_gene: TRBV5-4; j_gene: TRBJ2-3; CDR3aa: ASSQTSLGTDTQY
v_gene: TRBV28; j_gene: TRBJ2-7; CDR3aa: ASSPRGNYEQY
v_gene: TRBV5-1; j_gene: TRBJ2-2; CDR3aa: ASSLGVGTGELF
v_gene: TRBV5-1; j_gene: TRBJ2-7; CDR3aa: ASSLTEGYYEQY
v_gene: TRBV9; j_gene: TRBJ2-1; CDR3aa: ASGRGTSVHEQF
v_gene: TRBV7-2; j_gene: TRBJ1-2; CDR3aa: ASGKQGASSYGYT
v_gene: TRBV10-1; j_gene: TRBJ1-1; CDR3aa: ASSEGVGDTEAF
v_gene: TRBV6-5; j_gene: TRBJ1-6; CDR3aa: ASSYGQGSPLH
v_gene: TRBV14; j_gene: TRBJ2-7; CDR3aa: ASSPTGGGYEQY
v_gene: TRBV6-6; j_gene: TRBJ1-3; CDR3aa: ASSPTGSSGNTIY
v_gene: TRBV29-1; j_gene: TRBJ2-7; CDR3aa: SVEMGGGGYEQY
v_gene: TRBV7-8; j_gene: TRBJ1-4; CDR3aa: ASSVYRNEKLF
v_gene: TRBV18; j_gene: TRBJ2-5; CDR3aa: ASSPSLGGQETQY
v_gene: TRBV7-9; j_gene: TRBJ2-3; CDR3aa: ASSLGTSGISTDTQY
v_gene: TRBV7-9; j_gene: TRBJ1-4; CDR3aa: ASSLDAGDNEKLF
v_gene: TRBV2; j_gene: TRBJ2-7; CDR3aa: ASSDIVGQVFEQY
v_gene: TRBV9; j_gene: TRBJ2-7; CDR3aa: ASSVGTGGQYEQY
v_gene: TRBV10-3; j_gene: TRBJ2-6; CDR3aa: AITALPSGANVLT
v_gene: TRBV30; j_gene: TRBJ1-1; CDR3aa: ARATTEAF
v_gene: TRBV5-1; j_gene: TRBJ1-2; CDR3aa: ASSPNTIPNYGYT
v_gene: TRBV5-1; j_gene: TRBJ2-1; CDR3aa: ASSPRGLAGGGNEQF
v_gene: TRBV19; j_gene: TRBJ2-1; CDR3aa: ASSIDQAGAKRQF
v_gene: TRBV27; j_gene: TRBJ1-1; CDR3aa: ASSQGRWMNTEAF
v_gene: TRBV11-2; j_gene: TRBJ2-7; CDR3aa: ASSLGPGQTNAQY
v_gene: TRBV18; j_gene: TRBJ1-1; CDR3aa: ASRPRVKNTEAF
v_gene: TRBV4-3; j_gene: TRBJ2-1; CDR3aa: ASSQGVIPGYNEQF
v_gene: TRBV9; j_gene: TRBJ2-4; CDR3aa: ASSVGTGGNIDIQY
v_gene: TRBV27; j_gene: TRBJ1-3; CDR3aa: ASSRWGESSGNTIY
v_gene: TRBV4-2; j_gene: TRBJ2-4; CDR3aa: ASSQQLGIVNIQY
v_gene: TRBV11-3; j_gene: TRBJ2-7; CDR3aa: ASRDRGASYEQY
v_gene: TRBV28; j_gene: TRBJ2-7; CDR3aa: ASTSTRGDEQY
v_gene: TRBV28; j_gene: TRBJ1-3; CDR3aa: ASRTPNTGNTIY